The 26 T cell receptor beta chains reported below all come from one sample, sequenced in a study of CXCR3-negative and CXCR3-positive naive CD8 T cells. Their antigens are not known. The authors prepared UMI-labeled TRB cDNA libraries by 5' RACE. Following a re-call of the 5' RACE reads, TCRdb has one entry per CDR3 protein and lacks DNA. Its clone listing holds about 5,500 distinct CDR3 sequences. Points from the study as a whole: CXCR3-negative naive cells had less hydrophobic TRB CDR3s than did CXCR3-positive naive cells.

The sample was naive CXCR3+ CD8+ T cells from blood. Subset noted: CD45RO-CCR7+CD27+CD95- naive CD8+ T cells expressing CXCR3 (TNR3+). Receptor source: a human donor in good health. Some clones in this sample may be carry-over from other donors' samples.

The chain links TRBV18 to TRBJ2-1. There are 12 residues in the CDR3. CDR1 KGHSH and CDR2 LQKENI come from the germline V gene. The CDR3 here is CASSARNIEQFF.

Its frequency marks this clonotype as medium-sized (0.01 to 0.1%). The chain employs TRBV29-1 and TRBJ1-1. This CDR3 contains 14 residues. CDR1 and CDR2 from the germline V gene are SQVTM and ANQGSEA. The chain's CDR3 is CSVVKPNMNTEAFF.

The V and J genes are TRBV5-5 and TRBJ1-1. The germline V gene has CDR1 SGHKS and CDR2 YYEKEE (reference sequence). CDR3 size: 13 residues. The CDR3 spells CASSPIGEIEAFF.

The chain is built from TRBV30 and TRBJ1-1. Germline V gives CDR1 GTSNPN, CDR2 SVGIG (reference sequence). The CDR3 is made up of 14 amino acids. The CDR3 sequence: CAWSVPWENTEAFF.

Measured by frequency, this clonotype is medium-sized (0.01 to 0.1%). The V gene is TRBV6-5, the J gene TRBJ2-7; the TCRdb call, TRBD1, lacks DNA for checking. CDR3 length: 15 residues. The germline V gene has CDR1 MNHEY and CDR2 SVGAGI. The CDR3 loop reads CASSLDGTPLYEQYF.

The chain recombines TRBV20-1 with TRBJ2-1; TCRdb returns TRBD2, unconfirmable since there is no DNA. CDR1 and CDR2 from the germline V gene are DFQATT and SNEGSKA (reference sequence). This CDR3 is built from 17 residues. This chain's CDR3 is CSARDLFSLAGIDEQFF.

Measured by frequency, this clonotype is medium-sized. The V gene is TRBV29-1, the J gene TRBJ2-5. Germline V gene sequence: CDR1 SQVTM, CDR2 ANQGSEA. The CDR3 runs 14 residues. The CDR3 loop reads CSVEGWAVIETQYF.

This clonotype shows up as medium-sized by frequency. V gene TRBV27 combines with J gene TRBJ2-7; TCRdb's D gene call, TRBD2, goes unchecked for lack of DNA. CDR1 is MNHEY, CDR2 SMNVEV, per germline (reference sequence). CDR3 size: 15 residues. The CDR3 spells CASSYGTSGLYEQYF.

V gene TRBV21-1 combines with J gene TRBJ2-7; TCRdb's D call of TRBD2 is untestable without DNA. TRBV21-1 is designated a pseudogene. This CDR3 is 20 amino acids long. CDR3 residues: CASSKGGTSWSGRAHYEQYF.

V usage is TRBV11-3 and J usage is TRBJ1-1. The CDR3 is 17 residues long. Germline V CDR1 and CDR2: SGHNT, YENEEA. CDR3 residues: CASSQTRSHRAHTEAFF.

This clonotype is deemed medium-sized (0.01 to 0.1%) by its frequency. The chain has TRBV7-9 and TRBJ2-7; TCRdb's assignment of TRBD2 cannot be checked, as there is no DNA. CDR3 length: 15 residues. Germline V gives CDR1 SEHNR, CDR2 FQNEAQ (reference sequence). The CDR3 spells CASSTTQEGAYEQYF.

This rearrangement joins TRBV5-1 to TRBJ1-2. The CDR3 is made up of 13 amino acids. Germline V gene lookup returns CDR1 SGHRS and CDR2 YFSETQ. CDR3 loop: CASSDDGRNGYTF.

This clonotype ranks as medium-sized in terms of frequency. The chain joins TRBV20-1 to TRBJ2-7; there is no DNA to check the TCRdb D call of TRBD2. Germline values: CDR1 DFQATT, CDR2 SNEGSKA (reference sequence). CDR3 size: 16 residues. Here the CDR3 reads CSARDRQKRTIYEQYF.

The rearrangement links TRBV5-1 to TRBJ2-2; TCRdb designates TRBD1, a call that cannot be tested without DNA. This CDR3 contains 15 residues. The germline V gene encodes CDR1 SGHRS and CDR2 YFSETQ. The CDR3 loop reads CASSFTGESTGELFF. Variable domain in full (rest from reference TRBV5-1 and TRBJ2-2): KAGVTQTPRYLIKTRGQQVTLSCSPISGHRSVSWYQQTPGQGLQFLFEYFSETQRNKGNFPGRFSGRQFSNSRSEMNVSTLELGDSALYLCASSFTGESTGELFFGEGSRLTVL.

Frequency places this clonotype as medium-sized. CDR3 loop: CATSERGSNTGELFF. The chain combines TRBV24-1 with TRBJ2-2; without DNA, the TCRdb call of TRBD1 cannot be checked. CDR1 and CDR2 from the germline V gene are KGHDR and SFDVKD. The length of the CDR3 is 15 residues.

The chain is built from TRBV29-1 and TRBJ2-7; TCRdb reports TRBD2, a call that lacks DNA to check it against. Germline CDR1 reads SQVTM; CDR2 reads ANQGSEA. The CDR3 sequence is 12 residues long. The CDR3 sequence is CSVQDFSYEQYF.

The rearrangement uses TRBV29-1 and TRBJ1-3; TCRdb names TRBD1, which stays unverified in the absence of DNA. Germline-derived CDR1 and CDR2 are SQVTM and ANQGSEA. The CDR3 runs to 18 residues. CDR3 loop: CSVVAGTDYLSSGNTIYF.

Considering frequency, this clonotype is medium-sized. The rearrangement links TRBV29-1 to TRBJ2-2. CDR1 and CDR2 from the germline V gene are SQVTM and ANQGSEA. This CDR3 is 11 amino acids long. The CDR3 spells CSAPIGGELFF.

The chain is built from TRBV5-6 and TRBJ2-7; TCRdb lists TRBD1, though no DNA is available to test this call. The CDR3 runs 14 residues. CDR1 and CDR2 (germline): SGHDT, YYEEEE. The CDR3 sequence is CASSYRDSSYEQYF.

V gene TRBV6-2 or TRBV6-3 combines with J gene TRBJ2-7. This CDR3 region has 11 residues. The germline V gene encodes CDR1 MNHEY and CDR2 SVGEGT. The CDR3 here is CASSYSHEQYF.

The chain employs TRBV11-1 and TRBJ1-3; TCRdb reports TRBD1, a call that lacks DNA to check it against. This CDR3 region has 17 residues. CDR1 SGHAT and CDR2 FQDESV come from the germline V gene (reference sequence). The CDR3 sequence is CASSFFGADISGNTIYF.

The V gene is TRBV20-1, the J gene TRBJ2-4; with no DNA, the TCRdb D assignment of TRBD1 cannot be verified. The CDR3 is 17 residues long. The germline V gene has CDR1 DFQATT and CDR2 SNEGSKA (reference sequence). CDR3 loop: CSARARDSLTAKNIQYF.

V gene TRBV6-5 combines with J gene TRBJ2-7; TCRdb's D gene call, TRBD2, goes unchecked for lack of DNA. This CDR3 spans 16 amino acids. From germline, CDR1 is MNHEY and CDR2 SVGAGI. CDR3: CASTLVLAGGLYEQYF.

The CDR3 spells CSARQGEYSPIHF. The rearrangement links TRBV20-1 to TRBJ1-6; TCRdb gives TRBD1 as the D gene, but with no DNA this cannot be confirmed. This CDR3 is built from 13 residues. Germline CDR1 is DFQATT and CDR2 is SNEGSKA (reference sequence).

The chain carries TRBV3-1 and TRBJ2-2; with no DNA, the TCRdb D assignment of TRBD1 cannot be verified. CDR3 length equals 16 residues. Germline V CDR1 and CDR2: LGHDT, YNNKEL (reference sequence). The CDR3 reads CASSQDSFRDAGELFF.

CDR3 residues: CASSLSPQRAHNEAFF. This sequence joins TRBV27 and TRBJ1-1. This CDR3 is 16 amino acids long. Germline loops: CDR1 MNHEY, CDR2 SMNVEV (reference sequence).